This TCR beta chain is from a study of early T cells in non-severe SARS-CoV-2 infection. The CDR3 extends over 12 amino acids. Germline assignment: CDR1 SQVTM and CDR2 ANQGSEA. With V trimmed by 7 bases and J by 5 bases, 7 bases remained unmatched. Each CDR3 protein gets one entry after TCRdb re-called the 5' RACE reads with MiXCR. The sample includes nearly 60,000 distinct CDR3 sequences, roughly 13% of them seen just once. This clonotype has only a few counts. Sequencing was done on a sample of whole blood. The source is an adult who was a healthcare worker with PCR-confirmed SARS-CoV-2 infection or an uninfected control (not recorded which). The chain combines TRBV29-1 with TRBJ2-7; TRBD1 agrees at 8 bases. The CDR3 sequence is CSAVGQGNEQYF. The CDR3, as DNA: TGCAGCGCCGTAGGACAGGGTAACGAGCAGTACTTC.